These 31 T cell receptor beta chains originate from one sample sequenced in a study of T cells after yellow fever vaccination. TCRdb re-called the 5' RACE reads through MiXCR, storing one row per CDR3 protein. Among some 560,000 distinct CDR3 sequences listed, roughly 19% were seen once. This specimen was PBMCs, taken 15 days after the yellow fever booster vaccination. The receptor set was obtained from a man in his thirties or forties who received the YFV17D yellow fever vaccine.

There are a few counts of this clonotype. This chain connects TRBV27 to TRBJ2-2; D remains unclear. The germline V gene has CDR1 MNHEY and CDR2 SMNVEV (reference sequence). This CDR3 spans 17 amino acids. Trimming cost V 5 bases and J 10 bases, with 26 bases left between them. CDR3 in DNA: TGTGCCAGCAGTCCCAACCCGACTGGATCTACGTCCGCGGAGCTGTTTTTT. Its translation: CASSPNPTGSTSAELFF.

This clonotype has only a few counts. This sequence joins TRBV20-1 and TRBJ2-1; 9 bases fit TRBD1. CDR3 length: 20 residues. Per the germline V gene, CDR1 is DFQATT and CDR2 is SNEGSKA (reference sequence). V shed 6 bases, J shed 5 bases, and the junction held 26 bases outside the gene matches. The chain's CDR3 is CSAPLGSGQGWLLGDNEQFF. In DNA, the CDR3 is TGCAGTGCCCCCCTCGGTTCAGGACAGGGGTGGCTACTGGGGGACAATGAGCAGTTCTTC.

This clonotype was found a few times. V usage is TRBV20-1 and J usage is TRBJ2-7, with TRBD1 as a possible D gene (6 bases). V shed 3 bases and J shed 3 bases, with 15 bases lying between them. This CDR3 spans 14 amino acids. Germline CDR1 is DFQATT and CDR2 is SNEGSKA (reference sequence). As DNA, the CDR3 is TGCAGTGCTAGGAACTTACAGGGTATCTACGAGCAGTACTTC. Amino acid sequence: CSARNLQGIYEQYF.

This clonotype was seen many times. The CDR3 loop is CSVLDGNQETQYF. For the CDR3, the DNA is TGCAGCGTTTTGGACGGCAACCAAGAGACCCAGTACTTC. The chain employs TRBV29-1 and TRBJ2-5; D unresolved. The V gene lost 5 bases and the J gene lost 0 bases, with 10 bases spanning the gap. The CDR3 is 13 residues long. Germline assignment: CDR1 SQVTM and CDR2 ANQGSEA.

The chain carries TRBV29-1 and TRBJ1-2; D is ambiguous. The CDR3 covers 11 residues. Per germline, CDR1 SQVTM and CDR2 ANQGSEA. Trimming removed 4 bases from V and 3 bases from J, with 6 bases in between. CDR3 sequence reads: CSVVGYYGYTF. As DNA, the CDR3 is TGCAGCGTTGTGGGGTACTATGGCTACACCTTC.

This clonotype showed up many times. V usage is TRBV11-2 and J usage is TRBJ2-2; D is possibly TRBD1 (5 bases). Germline values: CDR1 SGHAT, CDR2 FQNNGV. This CDR3 has 14 residues. V was cut by 0 bases and J by 3 bases, with 5 bases left in between. CDR3 nucleotide sequence: TGTGCCAGCAGCTTAGACAGGGACACCGGGGAGCTGTTTTTT. Translation: CASSLDRDTGELFF.

The V gene is TRBV4-3, the J gene TRBJ1-4; no clear D. Germline CDR1 is LGHNA and CDR2 is YSLEER. CDR3 size: 15 residues. The ends were cut back, 3 bases at V and 6 bases at J, with 14 bases in the middle. The CDR3 coding sequence is TGCGCCAGCAGCCAGAACGGCAAAGGCGATGAAAAACTGTTTTTT. This gives the protein CASSQNGKGDEKLFF.

This clonotype was found once. This chain uses TRBV20-1 with TRBJ2-1, with 7 bases identical to TRBD2. J lost 8 bases, V lost 7 bases, and 17 bases had no gene match. There are 15 residues in the CDR3. Looked up from germline, CDR1 is DFQATT and CDR2 is SNEGSKA (reference sequence). The CDR3 loop reads CSGWERDPQGDEQFF. The CDR3 coding sequence is TGCAGTGGTTGGGAGCGGGACCCCCAAGGCGATGAGCAGTTCTTC.

This clonotype was detected a few times. V usage is TRBV7-2 and J usage is TRBJ2-5, with 9 bases identical to TRBD1. The V gene end was trimmed by 0 bases and the J gene end by 4 bases; junction bases not matched to a gene: 6. Germline CDR1 SGHTA, CDR2 FQGNSA. The CDR3 has 16 residues. The CDR3 spells CASSLARTGAAETQYF. The CDR3 DNA is TGTGCCAGCAGCTTAGCTCGGACAGGGGCGGCAGAGACCCAGTACTTC.

The chain uses TRBV21-1 and TRBJ1-1; the DNA was not used to check the table's D call, TRBD1. TRBV21-1 constitutes a pseudogene. This CDR3 has 16 residues. CDR3 sequence (DNA): TGTGCCAGCAGCAACATGGGGGCGCATATGAACACTGAAGCTTTCTTT. It translates to CASSNMGAHMNTEAFF.

CDR3 amino acids: CASSYRREGSYEQYF. The DNA for the CDR3 is TGTGCCAGCAGTTACAGGCGGGAGGGCTCCTACGAGCAGTACTTC. The J gene is TRBJ2-7, the V gene TRBV6-5; 9 bases line up with TRBD2. J was trimmed by 0 bases and V by 2 bases; bases with no gene match: 2. There are 15 residues in the CDR3. The germline gives CDR1 MNHEY, CDR2 SVGAGI.

The chain employs TRBV3-1 and TRBJ2-7, with a tentative D call TRBD1 (6 bases). The CDR3 runs 14 residues. Germline loops: CDR1 LGHDT, CDR2 YNNKEL (reference sequence). V was clipped by 2 bases and J by 2 bases, with 10 bases between them. The CDR3 sequence is CASSQKWGPYEQYF. In DNA form, the CDR3 reads TGTGCCAGCAGCCAAAAATGGGGGCCCTACGAGCAGTACTTC.

In its sample, this clonotype was seen a few times. The rearrangement links TRBV12-3 or TRBV12-4 to TRBJ2-7; 8 nucleotides line up with TRBD1. The CDR3 spans 11 residues. V dropped 5 bases and J dropped 12; count of bases not matched to a gene: 6. The CDR3, as DNA: TGTGCCAGCAGTACCGGGACAGGTCCGTACTTC. Translated, it gives CASSTGTGPYF.

This CDR3 reads CATIRGGLAGLPYEQYF. DNA of the CDR3: TGTGCCACCATCCGGGGGGGACTAGCGGGCCTCCCCTACGAGCAGTACTTC. The chain uses TRBV10-3 and TRBJ2-7; 12 bases match TRBD2. Trimming at V came to 10 bases and at J to 2 bases, leaving 15 bases not matched to a gene. Germline CDR1 is ENHRY and CDR2 is SYGVKD. CDR3 length: 17 residues.

Only a few counts were recorded for this clonotype. The chain joins TRBV27 to TRBJ2-3, with unresolved D. From germline, CDR1 is MNHEY and CDR2 SMNVEV (reference sequence). V was clipped by 6 bases and J by 6 bases, with 10 bases between them. This CDR3 region has 12 residues. CDR3 nucleotides: TGTGCCAGCAGGGCTAGGATGGATACGCAGTATTTT. Translating gives CASRARMDTQYF.

This clonotype was detected a few times. The CDR3 is CASSPDRGYEKLFF. The CDR3, as DNA: TGTGCCAGCTCACCGGACAGGGGGTACGAAAAACTGTTTTTT. The chain carries TRBV18 and TRBJ1-4, with TRBD1 matching 10 bases. The CDR3 has 14 amino acids. After removal of 3 bases from V and 8 bases from J, the junction contained 3 bases not matched to a gene. Germline CDR1 reads KGHSH; CDR2 reads LQKENI.

A few counts support this clonotype. A junction boundary mismatches the germline segment, possibly from a read error. CDR3 sequence reads: CASSSLGEEPDRF. The CDR3 nucleotides read TGTGCCAGCAGTTCCTTGGGGGAGGAGCCCGATAGGTTC. The chain combines TRBV28 with TRBJ2-5; TRBD2 is a possible D gene (6 bases). This CDR3 spans 13 amino acids. The germline V gene encodes CDR1 MDHEN and CDR2 SYDVKM.

This clonotype was found once. The J gene is TRBJ2-7, the V gene TRBV9, with D perhaps being TRBD1 or TRBD2 (5 bases each). The length of the CDR3 is 15 residues. V lost 1 base and J 6 bases, leaving 17 bases between the germline ends. Germline assignment: CDR1 SGDLS and CDR2 YYNGEE. This CDR3 is CASSVLGTEGSEQYF. In DNA, the CDR3 is TGTGCCAGCAGCGTACTCGGGACCGAGGGATCCGAGCAGTACTTC.

The chain combines TRBV9 with TRBJ2-3; TRBD2 matches 11 bases. This CDR3 spans 16 amino acids. The junction had 6 bases not matched to a gene; V was cut back by 3 bases and J by 3 bases. Germline CDR1 reads SGDLS; CDR2 reads YYNGEE. CDR3 residues: CASSAIAGGPTDTQYF. The CDR3 DNA reads TGTGCCAGCAGCGCCATAGCGGGAGGGCCGACAGATACGCAGTATTTT. Full variable domain (remainder filled in from reference TRBV9 and TRBJ2-3): DSGVTQTPKHLITATGQRVTLRCSPRSGDLSVYWYQQSLDQGLQFLIQYYNGEERAKGNILERFSAQQFPDLHSELNLSSLELGDSALYFCASSAIAGGPTDTQYFGPGTRLTVL.

J is TRBJ2-7 and V is TRBV10-3; D may be TRBD1 (6 bases). This CDR3 spans 14 amino acids. In germline, CDR1 is ENHRY, CDR2 SYGVKD. Trimming took 3 bases from V and 5 from J, leaving 14 bases between them. CDR3 bases: TGTGCCATCAGTGAACGCAGGGGCATTGACGAGCAGTACTTC. Residues: CAISERRGIDEQYF.

The rearrangement uses TRBV5-1 and TRBJ2-3; TRBD1 or TRBD2 may be the D gene (8 bases each). The CDR3 is made up of 17 amino acids. Germline V lookup: CDR1 SGHRS, CDR2 YFSETQ. V lost 4 bases and J 1 base, leaving 19 bases between the germline ends. Here the CDR3 reads CASSARGGQDRTDTQYF. Written as DNA, the CDR3 is TGCGCCAGCAGCGCCCGGGGGGGACAGGACCGCACAGATACGCAGTATTTT.

The sample holds a few counts of this clonotype. V usage is TRBV7-9 and J usage is TRBJ1-4; the match to TRBD1 covers 7 bases. J lost 6 bases, V lost 2 bases, and 6 bases had no gene match. Germline V gene sequence: CDR1 SEHNR, CDR2 FQNEAQ (reference sequence). The length of the CDR3 is 15 residues. This CDR3 reads CASSLKGQYHEKLFF. The CDR3, as DNA: TGTGCCAGCAGCTTAAAGGGACAGTATCATGAAAAACTGTTTTTT. Looking up the rest from reference TRBV7-9 and TRBJ1-4 gives the full variable domain: DTGVSQNPRHKITKRGQNVTFRCDPISEHNRLYWYRQTLGQGPEFLTYFQNEAQLEKSRLLSDRFSAERPKGSFSTLEIQRTEQGDSAMYLCASSLKGQYHEKLFFGSGTQLSVL.

This clonotype occurred a few times. The chain carries TRBV10-3 and TRBJ2-3; the D gene is possibly TRBD2 (6 bases). The germline V and J ends were trimmed by 6 bases and 6 bases, with 16 bases remaining between them. The germline V gene has CDR1 ENHRY and CDR2 SYGVKD. The CDR3 covers 14 residues. The CDR3 loop reads CAIREGGPADTQYF. In DNA form, the CDR3 reads TGTGCCATCAGGGAGGGAGGACCGGCCGATACGCAGTATTTT.

This clonotype turned up a few times. This sequence joins TRBV30 and TRBJ2-1; D not certain. Germline assignment: CDR1 GTSNPN and CDR2 SVGIG (reference sequence). The CDR3 spans 11 residues. Trimming took 4 bases from V and 7 from J, leaving 8 bases between them. This CDR3 is CAWTRGNEQFF. The CDR3 bases are TGTGCCTGGACGCGTGGAAATGAGCAGTTCTTC.

The chain joins TRBV3-1 to TRBJ2-6; D remains ambiguous. Germline V gives CDR1 LGHDT, CDR2 YNNKEL (reference sequence). V was clipped by 0 bases and J by 0 bases, with 6 bases between them. CDR3 length equals 16 residues. Here the CDR3 reads CASSQEILSGANVLTF. In DNA, the CDR3 is TGTGCCAGCAGCCAAGAAATCCTCTCTGGGGCCAACGTCCTGACTTTC.

This clonotype showed up just a few times. This chain uses TRBV7-2 with TRBJ1-1; D remains ambiguous. V lost 4 bases and J lost 3, with 12 bases in between. The CDR3 covers 14 residues. CDR1 and CDR2 from the germline V gene are SGHTA and FQGNSA. This chain's CDR3 is CASSSSRVYTEAFF. For the CDR3, the DNA is TGTGCCAGCAGCTCTTCGAGGGTGTACACTGAAGCTTTCTTT.

This chain links TRBV27 with TRBJ2-5; weak D call: TRBD1 (6 bases). Germline assignment: CDR1 MNHEY and CDR2 SMNVEV (reference sequence). The V end was cut by 6 bases, the J end by 4 bases, with 18 bases between. The CDR3 loop spans 15 amino acids. The CDR3 region is CASRAQGYLLETQYF. CDR3 DNA sequence: TGTGCCAGCAGGGCACAGGGATACCTCTTAGAGACCCAGTACTTC.

The sample holds a few counts of this clonotype. The chain carries TRBV18 and TRBJ2-7; 12 bases agree with TRBD2. Losses at the gene ends were 4 bases for V and 5 bases for J; bases not matched to a gene: 12. This CDR3 contains 17 residues. Per germline, CDR1 KGHSH and CDR2 LQKENI. The CDR3 region is CASSLLETSGSSNEQYF. The DNA of the CDR3 is TGTGCCAGCTCACTCCTAGAGACTAGCGGGAGTTCCAACGAGCAGTACTTC.

This sequence joins TRBV12-3 or TRBV12-4 and TRBJ2-1; D is tentatively TRBD1 or TRBD2 (8 bases each). V was pared by 3 bases and J by 1 base, with 28 bases between. CDR3 length: 21 residues. The CDR3 loop is CASSFLRDRSRVAGSYNEQFF. CDR3 in DNA: TGTGCCAGCAGTTTTCTAAGGGACAGGTCGCGGGTAGCGGGGTCCTACAATGAGCAGTTCTTC.

Only a few counts were recorded for this clonotype. This chain uses TRBV6-1 with TRBJ1-1; D unclear. V dropped 3 bases and J dropped 7 bases, with 6 bases sitting between them. The V gene's germline CDR1 is MNHNS and CDR2 SASEGT. This CDR3 region has 11 residues. The CDR3, as DNA: TGTGCCAGCAGTGAGCGTTTTGAAGCTTTCTTT. Translated, it gives CASSERFEAFF.

The rearrangement links TRBV7-9 to TRBJ1-2, with no clear D. CDR1 and CDR2 (germline): SEHNR, FQNEAQ (reference sequence). V lost 6 bases and J 0 bases, leaving 11 bases between the germline ends. The CDR3 extends over 14 amino acids. CDR3 in DNA: TGTGCCAGCAGAGGGTCAGCAGCTAACTATGGCTACACCTTC. It specifies CASRGSAANYGYTF.